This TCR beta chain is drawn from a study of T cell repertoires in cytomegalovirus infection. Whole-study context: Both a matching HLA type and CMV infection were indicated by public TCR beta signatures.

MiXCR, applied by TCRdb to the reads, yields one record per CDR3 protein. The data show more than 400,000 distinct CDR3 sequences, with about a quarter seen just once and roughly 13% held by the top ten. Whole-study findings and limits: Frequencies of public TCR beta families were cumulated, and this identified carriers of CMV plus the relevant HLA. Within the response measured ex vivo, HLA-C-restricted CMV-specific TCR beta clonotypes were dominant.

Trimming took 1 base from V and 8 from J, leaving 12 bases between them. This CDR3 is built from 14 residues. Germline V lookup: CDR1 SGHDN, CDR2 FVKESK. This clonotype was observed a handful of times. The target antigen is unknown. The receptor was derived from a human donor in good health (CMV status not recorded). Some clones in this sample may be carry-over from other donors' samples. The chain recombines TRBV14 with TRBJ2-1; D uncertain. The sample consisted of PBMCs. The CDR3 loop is CASSQVLGLDEQFF. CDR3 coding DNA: TGTGCCAGCAGCCAAGTCTTGGGTCTTGATGAGCAGTTCTTC.